Listed here are 32 T cell receptor beta chains from one sample, sequenced in a study of response to subunit inactivated influenza vaccine. Using its own MiXCR run on the RT-PCR reads, TCRdb lists one record per CDR3 protein. The sample has some 550,000 distinct CDR3 sequences, under 30% seen once. These data also formed part of another study, on T cells expressing NK-cell markers. As that study records: The cDNA for TCR beta came from 5'RACE template switching with UMIs.

The specimen was CD4+ T cells sorted from PBMCs, collected approximately 12 days after vaccination. These receptors all come from a man between 50 and 59 years old who received an inactivated influenza vaccine.

In its sample, this clonotype was seen a few times. This chain connects TRBV6-2 or TRBV6-3 to TRBJ2-1, with 7 bases identical to TRBD1. Germline V gene data show CDR1 as MNHEY and CDR2 as SVGEGT. The CDR3 runs to 16 residues. The V and J ends lost 4 bases and 6 bases, in that order; junction bases with no gene match: 12. CDR3 sequence (DNA): TGTGCCAGCAGTTCTTTACCCGAAACAGGGGTCAATGAGCAGTTCTTC. Encoded protein: CASSSLPETGVNEQFF.

The chain employs TRBV27 and TRBJ2-1; D perhaps matches TRBD1 (5 bases). CDR1 MNHEY and CDR2 SMNVEV come from the germline V gene (reference sequence). This CDR3 has 16 amino acids. V shed 3 bases and J shed 4 bases, with 16 bases lying between them. CDR3 loop: CASSLQGNFGYNEQFF. Here the CDR3 DNA reads TGTGCCAGCAGTTTGCAGGGCAATTTTGGGTACAATGAGCAGTTCTTC.

This clonotype was counted ten times or more. This chain joins TRBV10-3 and TRBJ2-7; 7 bases fit TRBD1. Trimming removed 4 bases from V and 3 bases from J; junction bases left unmatched: 0. The CDR3 runs 12 residues. Germline V gives CDR1 ENHRY, CDR2 SYGVKD. CDR3 sequence (DNA): TGTGCCATCAGTGGACAGGGCTACGAGCAGTACTTC. Encoded protein: CAISGQGYEQYF.

The chain combines TRBV24-1 with TRBJ2-1; no firm D call. Looked up from germline, CDR1 is KGHDR and CDR2 is SFDVKD. Trimming took 5 bases from V and 0 from J, leaving 7 bases between them. The CDR3 is 14 residues long. The CDR3 here is CATSAQASYNEQFF. DNA for the CDR3: TGTGCCACCAGTGCTCAAGCCTCCTACAATGAGCAGTTCTTC.

V is TRBV18 and J is TRBJ2-7; 7 bases match TRBD1. With V trimmed by 5 bases and J by 3 bases, 7 bases remained unmatched. Germline assignment: CDR1 KGHSH and CDR2 LQKENI. The CDR3 spans 14 residues. The CDR3 is CASSSDRQLYEQYF. The CDR3 nucleotides are TGTGCCAGCTCATCGGACAGGCAACTCTACGAGCAGTACTTC.

The table lists this clonotype with a few counts. The chain has TRBV20-1 and TRBJ2-3, with 12 bases matching TRBD1. The length of the CDR3 is 14 residues. CDR1 is DFQATT and CDR2 is SNEGSKA in the germline V gene (reference sequence). The J segment lost 6 bases and the V segment lost 6 bases, leaving 7 bases of the junction unmatched. CDR3 DNA sequence: TGCAGTGCCACCGGGACAGGGGGCCCGGATACGCAGTATTTT. It encodes CSATGTGGPDTQYF.

This clonotype occurred a few times. The V gene is TRBV24-1, the J gene TRBJ2-3, with 7 bases matching TRBD1. CDR1 KGHDR and CDR2 SFDVKD come from the germline V gene. The junction had 7 bases not matched to a gene; V was cut back by 3 bases and J by 2 bases. The length of the CDR3 is 16 residues. The DNA for the CDR3 is TGTGCCACCAGTGATCCAGGGGGAGAGGACACAGATACGCAGTATTTT. It yields the protein CATSDPGGEDTDTQYF.

Only a few counts were recorded for this clonotype. The rearrangement uses TRBV28 and TRBJ2-5; D might be TRBD1 (6 bases). The CDR3 contains 14 residues. Germline V gene sequence: CDR1 MDHEN, CDR2 SYDVKM. The V gene lost 4 bases and the J gene lost 3 bases, with 12 bases spanning the gap. The DNA for the CDR3 is TGTGCCAGCAGTTCTCCGGGACAAAAAGAGACCCAGTACTTC. Amino acids: CASSSPGQKETQYF.

This clonotype occurred a few times. The V gene is TRBV29-1, the J gene TRBJ2-3, with 11 nucleotides matching TRBD2. With 7 bases clipped from V and 4 bases from J, the junction kept 7 bases outside the gene matches. CDR1 and CDR2 from the germline V gene are SQVTM and ANQGSEA. This CDR3 is built from 14 residues. This CDR3 is CSGDTSGSADTQYF. The DNA of the CDR3 is TGCAGCGGGGACACTAGCGGGAGTGCAGATACGCAGTATTTT.

The V gene is TRBV12-3 or TRBV12-4, the J gene TRBJ1-6; D gene ambiguous. This CDR3 contains 15 residues. Deletions cut 7 bases from V and 2 bases from J, with 12 bases between. This CDR3 reads CASTPSGAYNSPLHF. The CDR3 nucleotides are TGTGCCAGCACCCCCTCAGGCGCCTATAATTCACCCCTCCACTTT.

This clonotype occurred many times. The CDR3 nucleotides read TGTGCCAGCAGCTTAGATGGAATAGGGCAGACAGGTGGCTATGGCTACACCTTC. Its translation is CASSLDGIGQTGGYGYTF. The V gene is TRBV11-2, the J gene TRBJ1-2, with a possible D match to TRBD1 (6 bases). Germline loops: CDR1 SGHAT, CDR2 FQNNGV. This CDR3 has 18 amino acids. The V gene lost 0 bases and the J gene lost 4 bases, with 21 bases spanning the gap.

The genes are TRBV7-9 and TRBJ2-3; D unclear. V was pared by 5 bases and J by 7 bases, with 13 bases between. The germline V gene encodes CDR1 SEHNR and CDR2 FQNEAQ (reference sequence). The CDR3 loop spans 13 amino acids. CDR3 DNA: TGTGCCAGCAGCCATAAATCTAGGAATACGCAGTATTTT. Translating it yields CASSHKSRNTQYF.

The V and J genes are TRBV3-1 and TRBJ2-5, with 9 bases aligning to TRBD2. In germline, CDR1 is LGHDT, CDR2 YNNKEL (reference sequence). The CDR3 runs to 14 residues. V lost 5 bases to trimming and J lost 5 bases; unmatched junction nucleotides: 6. CDR3 sequence reads: CASSASGTVETQYF. CDR3 coding DNA: TGTGCCAGCAGCGCTAGCGGGACCGTCGAGACCCAGTACTTC.

This clonotype has more than one count but fewer than ten. This chain joins TRBV6-1 and TRBJ2-5; 7 bases align to TRBD1. V was clipped by 6 bases and J by 3 bases; unmatched bases: 7. The CDR3 is 14 amino acids. CDR1 and CDR2 (germline): MNHNS, SASEGT. The chain's CDR3 is CASSPGQRKETQYF. The CDR3 coding sequence is TGTGCCAGCAGCCCGGGACAGAGGAAAGAGACCCAGTACTTC.

This clonotype was picked up a small number of times. The chain is built from TRBV4-2 and TRBJ2-3; D may correspond to TRBD1 or TRBD2 (5 bases each). Trimming shortened V by 1 base and J by 2 bases, and 13 bases separated the two germline ends. This CDR3 is built from 16 residues. Germline V gives CDR1 LGHNA, CDR2 YNFKEQ. The CDR3 nucleotides are TGTGCCAGCAGCCAAGGGGGGAGAGGGACCACAGATACGCAGTATTTT. Protein sequence: CASSQGGRGTTDTQYF.

The sample holds many counts of this clonotype. The genes are TRBV12-3 or TRBV12-4 and TRBJ2-3; D may be TRBD1 (6 bases). Trimming left V 5 bases short and J 5 bases short, with 14 bases between. The CDR3 extends over 14 amino acids. CDR3 sequence reads: CASSDIRDKDTQYF. Here the CDR3 DNA reads TGTGCCAGCAGTGACATCCGGGACAAAGATACGCAGTATTTT.

This clonotype appeared a few times. The chain is built from TRBV5-1 and TRBJ1-2, with D possibly matching TRBD1 (5 bases). The CDR3 has 12 residues. Looked up from germline, CDR1 is SGHRS and CDR2 is YFSETQ. V lost 3 bases and J 10 bases, leaving 13 bases between the germline ends. CDR3 loop: CASSSAGDLYTF. CDR3 sequence (DNA): TGCGCCAGCAGCTCCGCCGGGGACCTCTACACCTTC.

This clonotype has ten or more counts. The chain joins TRBV20-1 to TRBJ2-1; 7 nucleotides agree with TRBD2. The CDR3 is 15 residues long. V lost 4 bases to trimming and J lost 4 bases; unmatched junction nucleotides: 10. Germline V gene sequence: CDR1 DFQATT, CDR2 SNEGSKA (reference sequence). The CDR3 DNA reads TGCAGTGCTACCGCACTGGGGGGGATATACAATGAGCAGTTCTTC. Residues: CSATALGGIYNEQFF.

At least ten counts were recorded for this clonotype. This chain uses TRBV28 with TRBJ1-4; D not certain. V was shortened by 2 bases and J by 0 bases, with 7 bases between the two germline ends. The V gene's germline CDR1 is MDHEN and CDR2 SYDVKM. This CDR3 is built from 15 residues. CDR3 loop: CASSLARATNEKLFF. CDR3 bases: TGTGCCAGCAGTTTAGCGCGCGCAACTAATGAAAAACTGTTTTTT.

This clonotype was found a few times. The rearrangement links TRBV6-5 to TRBJ2-5; 14 positions match TRBD2. Germline trimming cut 3 bases from V and 0 bases from J; bases unmatched to any gene: 6. The germline V gene encodes CDR1 MNHEY and CDR2 SVGAGI. This CDR3 is 18 amino acids long. CDR3 protein: CASSYRGLAGANQETQYF. Here the CDR3 DNA reads TGTGCCAGCAGTTATAGGGGACTAGCGGGAGCCAACCAAGAGACCCAGTACTTC.

This clonotype was seen a handful of times. The V gene is TRBV5-1, the J gene TRBJ2-5, with TRBD2 matching 10 bases. This CDR3 spans 16 amino acids. The J segment lost 5 bases and the V segment lost 0 bases, leaving 7 bases of the junction unmatched. Germline CDR1 reads SGHRS; CDR2 reads YFSETQ. This CDR3 is CASSLGPSGGQETQYF. The CDR3 coding sequence is TGCGCCAGCAGCTTGGGTCCTAGCGGGGGTCAGGAGACCCAGTACTTC.

The gene calls are TRBV5-1 and TRBJ2-4, with TRBD1 matching 9 bases. Germline assignment: CDR1 SGHRS and CDR2 YFSETQ. CDR3 length: 16 amino acids. Trimming took 0 bases from V and 6 from J; bases not matched to a gene: 7. CDR3 loop: CASSLAGTGSGNIQYF. DNA of the CDR3: TGCGCCAGCAGCTTGGCAGGGACAGGGTCCGGAAACATTCAGTACTTC.

This clonotype occurred a few times. The V gene is TRBV10-3, the J gene TRBJ1-3, with a weak D call TRBD1 (6 bases). This CDR3 contains 14 residues. Germline V lookup: CDR1 ENHRY, CDR2 SYGVKD. V was clipped by 4 bases and J by 0 bases, with 7 bases between them. DNA for the CDR3: TGTGCCATCAGTGTGGACAGCTCTGGAAACACCATATATTTT. Translation: CAISVDSSGNTIYF.

The rearrangement joins TRBV11-2 to TRBJ2-5; maybe TRBD2 (6 bases). The germline V gene encodes CDR1 SGHAT and CDR2 FQNNGV. This CDR3 is built from 13 residues. The V and J ends lost 3 bases and 7 bases respectively, with 12 bases between them. This CDR3 reads CASSLKGGGTQYF. The DNA for the CDR3 is TGTGCCAGCAGCTTGAAGGGAGGAGGGACCCAGTACTTC.

The rearrangement links TRBV11-2 to TRBJ1-2; a possible D gene is TRBD1 (6 bases). Germline assignment: CDR1 SGHAT and CDR2 FQNNGV. The CDR3 runs 16 residues. V was pared by 0 bases and J by 6 bases, with 17 bases between. The CDR3 sequence is CASSLDRGRGRDGYTF. CDR3 nucleotide sequence: TGTGCCAGCAGCTTAGATCGTGGCAGGGGCAGGGATGGCTACACCTTC.

The sample holds a few counts of this clonotype. The genes are TRBV12-3 or TRBV12-4 and TRBJ2-2; a weak D match, TRBD1 (5 bases). This CDR3 has 11 residues. V lost 10 bases, J lost 6 bases, and 9 bases lay in between. The DNA of the CDR3 is TGTGCCACCAGGGATCCCGGGGAGCTGTTTTTT. It translates to CATRDPGELFF.

This clonotype was observed a single time. The chain employs TRBV13 and TRBJ1-1; D ambiguous. Trimming shortened V by 0 bases and J by 11 bases, and 7 bases separated the two germline ends. The CDR3 contains 11 residues. Germline V gene lookup returns CDR1 PRHDT and CDR2 FYEKMQ (reference sequence). CDR3 amino acids: CASSLGRRAFF. The DNA of the CDR3 is TGTGCCAGCAGCTTAGGACGGCGCGCTTTCTTT.

The J gene is TRBJ2-7, the V gene TRBV21-1; the table assigns TRBD1, which was not confirmed against the DNA. TRBV21-1 is a listed pseudogene. This CDR3 is built from 18 residues. This CDR3 is CASSKDGRARGRSYEQYF. The DNA for the CDR3 is TGTGCCAGCAGCAAGGATGGACGGGCGAGGGGGCGATCCTACGAGCAGTACTTC.

This sequence joins TRBV27 and TRBJ2-1; D not certain. Germline CDR1 is MNHEY and CDR2 is SMNVEV (reference sequence). V was trimmed by 3 bases and J by 5 bases, leaving 14 bases between them. CDR3 size: 15 residues. The CDR3 DNA sequence: TGTGCCAGCAGTTTTCAGTCTCCGGGTCACAATGAGCAGTTCTTC. Its translation: CASSFQSPGHNEQFF.

In its sample, this clonotype was seen a few times. This chain joins TRBV20-1 and TRBJ2-1; D may be TRBD2 (5 bases). Germline assignment: CDR1 DFQATT and CDR2 SNEGSKA (reference sequence). CDR3 length equals 13 residues. Trimming removed 3 bases from V and 9 bases from J, with 15 bases in between. The CDR3 region is CSASSAGPREQFF. In DNA form, the CDR3 reads TGCAGTGCTAGTTCTGCGGGTCCCCGTGAGCAGTTCTTC.

The V call is TRBV12-3 or TRBV12-4, the J call TRBJ1-1; D is possibly TRBD1 (5 bases). The CDR3 totals 11 residues. Trimming removed 7 bases from V and 7 bases from J, with 10 bases in between. CDR3 sequence reads: CASTQGLEAFF. The CDR3 bases are TGTGCCAGCACCCAGGGTCTTGAAGCTTTCTTT.

In this sample, this clonotype turned up many times. The chain joins TRBV12-3 or TRBV12-4 to TRBJ2-3; 10 nucleotides match TRBD2. The CDR3 runs 17 residues. V dropped 3 bases and J dropped 3; count of bases not matched to a gene: 9. The CDR3 nucleotides are TGTGCCAGCAGTTTTCAGTGGCTAGCGGGAGTTACAGATACGCAGTATTTT. The encoded protein is CASSFQWLAGVTDTQYF.